Presented here are 9 T cell receptor beta chains from one specimen sequenced in a study of resident and recirculating memory T cells in vitiligo. Assay: immunoSEQ multiplex PCR; the TCRdb copy retains only in-frame clones and omits some. The sample shows 72,000 or so clones, just over 90% of them seen only once. The source material was blood. These receptors all stem from a male donor with vitiligo.

The rearrangement links TRBV5-6 to TRBJ1-3; 9 nucleotides line up with TRBD1. The CDR3 covers 15 residues. CDR1 and CDR2 from the germline V gene are SGHDT and YYEEEE. Trimming took 4 bases from V and 1 from J; bases not matched to a gene: 3. The CDR3 region is CASSPDRGSGNTIYF. The CDR3 bases are TGTGCCAGCAGCCCAGACAGGGGGTCTGGAAACACCATATATTTT.

V and J are TRBV7-6 and TRBJ2-1; 12 bases agree with TRBD2. The length of the CDR3 is 15 residues. The germline V gene encodes CDR1 SGHVS and CDR2 FNYEAQ. Unmatched junction bases numbered 8, after V lost 5 bases and J lost 9 bases. Here the CDR3 DNA reads TGTGCCAGCAGCGCCGGACTAGCGGGGCGGGGTGAGCAGTTCTTC. This translates into CASSAGLAGRGEQFF. Using reference TRBV7-6 and TRBJ2-1 for the parts outside the CDR3, the full variable domain is GAGVSQSPRYKVTKRGQDVALRCDPISGHVSLYWYRQALGQGPEFLTYFNYEAQQDKSGLPNDRFSAERPEGSISTLTIQRTEQRDSAMYRCASSAGLAGRGEQFFGPGTRLTVL.

J is TRBJ2-7 and V is TRBV11-2, with D possibly TRBD2 on 6 matching bases. CDR3 size: 14 residues. The germline V gene has CDR1 SGHAT and CDR2 FQNNGV. V was pared by 4 bases and J by 2 bases, with 12 bases between. The CDR3 sequence: CASSSERVPYEQYF. The CDR3 bases are TGTGCCAGCAGCTCAGAGCGGGTTCCCTACGAGCAGTACTTC.

The V gene is TRBV6-6, the J gene TRBJ2-3; D is perhaps TRBD2 (6 bases). Trimming took off 7 bases at V and 1 base at J, with 15 bases between the two ends. This CDR3 spans 15 amino acids. Germline V lookup: CDR1 MNHNY, CDR2 SVGAGI (reference sequence). The CDR3 sequence: CASTDPGVGTDTQYF. For the CDR3, the DNA is TGTGCCAGCACCGACCCGGGGGTAGGCACAGATACGCAGTATTTT.

The chain has TRBV7-2 and TRBJ2-1; 9 bases agree with TRBD1. Per germline, CDR1 SGHTA and CDR2 FQGNSA. This CDR3 region has 15 residues. V was clipped by 5 bases and J by 2 bases; unmatched bases: 4. CDR3 bases: TGTGCCAGCAGCCGGGACAGGGATCCCTACAATGAGCAGTTCTTC. This gives the protein CASSRDRDPYNEQFF.

This CDR3 is CASSLGRRGYEQYF. The CDR3 bases are TGTGCCAGCAGCTTGGGGCGCAGGGGCTACGAGCAGTACTTC. V gene TRBV11-3 combines with J gene TRBJ2-7; TRBD1 is a possible D gene (6 bases). Germline-derived CDR1 and CDR2 are SGHNT and YENEEA. Trimming removed 3 bases at V and 3 bases at J, with 12 bases between. The CDR3 is 14 amino acids.

The rearrangement joins TRBV2 to TRBJ2-1, with D possibly matching TRBD2 (5 bases). The CDR3 consists of 15 residues. Germline lookup yields CDR1 SNHLY and CDR2 FYNNEI. Trimming took 3 bases from V and 3 from J, leaving 12 bases between them. This CDR3 is CASSDQAESYNEQFF. For the CDR3, the DNA is TGTGCCAGCAGTGACCAAGCGGAAAGCTACAATGAGCAGTTCTTC.

The chain is built from TRBV9 and TRBJ2-1, with 13 bases that match TRBD2. Trimming cost V 0 bases and J 7 bases; bases outside gene matches: 1. The CDR3 has 15 residues. CDR1 is SGDLS and CDR2 is YYNGEE in the germline V gene. The CDR3 reads CASSVGGLAGNEQFF. CDR3 nucleotides: TGTGCCAGCAGCGTAGGGGGACTAGCGGGAAATGAGCAGTTCTTC.

The V gene is TRBV25-1, the J gene TRBJ2-2, with 8 positions matching TRBD1. Germline assignment: CDR1 MGHDK and CDR2 SYGVNS. CDR3 length equals 14 residues. Germline trimming cut 6 bases from V and 4 bases from J; bases unmatched to any gene: 4. The CDR3 nucleotides read TGTGCCAGCAGAAGAACAGGGGGCACCGGGGAGCTGTTTTTT. It translates to CASRRTGGTGELFF.